Listed here are 15 T cell receptor beta chains from one sample, sequenced in a study of T cells in Graves' hyperthyroidism and ophthalmopathy. TCR beta CDR3 region amplification was performed from RNA transcripts. RT-PCR in the first round (using the HTBI primer set) targeted the TCR CDR3. TCRdb re-analysed the multiplex PCR reads in MiXCR, keeping a single row per CDR3 protein. The table includes around 540,000 distinct CDR3 sequences, around 42% detected once. Sequencing input: peripheral blood or thyroid tissue (not recorded which). The receptors here all came from a woman younger than 35 with Graves' hyperthyroidism.

This clonotype was observed many times. This chain links TRBV7-9 with TRBJ1-2, with D possibly matching TRBD1 (5 bases). The CDR3 is made up of 15 amino acids. The germline CDR1 and CDR2 sequences are SEHNR and FQNEAQ (reference sequence). V was shortened by 3 bases and J by 7 bases, with 18 bases between the two germline ends. The CDR3 protein is CASSLVSGASGGYTF. The CDR3 DNA reads as TGTGCCAGCAGCTTGGTATCTGGGGCGAGCGGTGGCTACACCTTC.

This clonotype occurred many times. The V and J genes are TRBV15 and TRBJ2-2, with 9 bases lining up with TRBD1. Trimming removed 5 bases from V and 7 bases from J; junction bases left unmatched: 5. The CDR3 totals 14 residues. The germline CDR1 and CDR2 sequences are LNHNV and YYDKDF (reference sequence). Here the CDR3 DNA reads TGTGCCACCAGCTGGGGACAGGGAGGCGGGGAGCTGTTTTTT. It encodes CATSWGQGGGELFF.

In its sample, this clonotype was seen a few times. The V call is TRBV7-2, the J call TRBJ2-7; tentative D call: TRBD2 (5 bases). Germline V gives CDR1 SGHTA, CDR2 FQGNSA. The CDR3 spans 13 residues. V was clipped by 5 bases and J by 4 bases, with 12 bases between them. The CDR3 region is CASSQDPGYEQYF. The CDR3 nucleotides read TGTGCCAGCAGCCAAGATCCGGGGTACGAGCAGTACTTC.

This clonotype came up many times. The chain links TRBV2 to TRBJ1-5; weak D call: TRBD1 (5 bases). In germline, CDR1 is SNHLY, CDR2 FYNNEI. The CDR3 sequence is 14 residues long. Trimming removed 4 bases at V and 7 bases at J, with 14 bases between. CDR3 nucleotides: TGTGCCAGCAGTGGTCGGGGGTCGTGGCAGCCCCAGCATTTT. Translation gives CASSGRGSWQPQHF.

V is TRBV6-2 or TRBV6-3 and J is TRBJ2-7, with D unresolved. V lost 4 bases to trimming and J lost 2 bases, with 6 bases between them. Germline V CDR1 and CDR2: MNHEY, SVGEGT. This CDR3 contains 12 residues. CDR3 DNA: TGTGCCAGCAGTTCGAACACCTACGAGCAGTACTTC. Amino acids: CASSSNTYEQYF.

The chain joins TRBV5-4 to TRBJ1-2; D is unclear. The V end lost 0 bases, the J end lost 3 bases, and 12 bases lay between the germline ends. The CDR3 length is 15 residues. Per germline, CDR1 SGHNT and CDR2 YYREEE (reference sequence). This CDR3 is CASSLVWGEDYGYTF. The CDR3 coding sequence is TGTGCCAGCAGCTTGGTGTGGGGTGAGGACTATGGCTACACCTTC.

This clonotype was counted many times. The junction departs from the called germline gene at one end, perhaps through a read error. The V gene is TRBV5-1, the J gene TRBJ1-1; possible D gene TRBD1, 5 bases. CDR3 length: 14 residues. Per the germline V gene, CDR1 is SGHRS and CDR2 is YFSETQ. For the CDR3, the DNA is TGTGCCAGCAGCTTACAGGTTATGAACACTGAAGCTTTCTTT. Residues: CASSLQVMNTEAFF.

The chain couples TRBV7-2 to TRBJ2-7; 10 nucleotides line up with TRBD2. CDR3 size: 16 residues. With 6 bases clipped from V and 6 bases from J, the junction kept 14 bases outside the gene matches. The V gene's germline CDR1 is SGHTA and CDR2 FQGNSA. The CDR3 nucleotides are TGTGCCAGCAGTTCACTAGCGGGGAGGACGGGCGCCGAGCAGTACTTC. It specifies CASSSLAGRTGAEQYF.

The chain carries TRBV29-1 and TRBJ2-7; 9 bases are a match to TRBD1. From germline, CDR1 is SQVTM and CDR2 ANQGSEA. The V gene end was trimmed by 3 bases and the J gene end by 2 bases; junction bases not matched to a gene: 5. The CDR3 contains 14 residues. CDR3 DNA: TGCAGCGTTGACCCGGGACAGGGCACCTACGAGCAGTACTTC. Its protein product is CSVDPGQGTYEQYF.

The chain carries TRBV20-1 and TRBJ2-5, with 8 bases that match TRBD1. From germline, CDR1 is DFQATT and CDR2 SNEGSKA (reference sequence). After removal of 5 bases from V and 3 bases from J, the junction contained 5 bases not matched to a gene. The CDR3 is made up of 13 amino acids. The CDR3: CSAGGTGKETQYF. CDR3 DNA: TGCAGTGCTGGAGGGACAGGCAAAGAGACCCAGTACTTC.

This clonotype was picked up a small number of times. The chain carries TRBV12-3 or TRBV12-4 and TRBJ2-7; 7 bases map to TRBD2. V shed 5 bases, J shed 5 bases, and the junction held 12 bases outside the gene matches. The CDR3 sequence is 15 residues long. For the CDR3, the DNA is TGTGCCAGCAGTCCCCGGACTAGTAGGGAGGACGAGCAGTACTTC. Its translation is CASSPRTSREDEQYF.

This clonotype was found a few times. This chain connects TRBV11-1 to TRBJ1-1, with 8 bases identical to TRBD1. Looked up from germline, CDR1 is SGHAT and CDR2 is FQDESV (reference sequence). The CDR3 is made up of 13 amino acids. V lost 6 bases to trimming and J lost 5 bases; unmatched junction nucleotides: 5. Written as DNA, the CDR3 is TGTGCCAGCAGAGACAGGGGAGGAACTGAAGCTTTCTTT. It is translated as CASRDRGGTEAFF.

The rearrangement links TRBV20-1 to TRBJ1-6, with no clear D. The CDR3 loop spans 12 amino acids. V shed 1 base and J shed 8 bases, with 6 bases lying between them. CDR1 and CDR2 (germline): DFQATT, SNEGSKA (reference sequence). CDR3 protein: CSARAFDSPLHF. DNA of the CDR3: TGCAGTGCTAGAGCCTTTGATTCACCCCTCCACTTT.

This chain links TRBV2 with TRBJ2-7, with TRBD2 matching over 12 bases. The CDR3 length is 14 residues. V lost 11 bases and J lost 0; bases outside the gene matches: 5. CDR1 is SNHLY and CDR2 is FYNNEI in the germline V gene. CDR3 nucleotide sequence: TGTGCCGGACAGACTAGCGGGAGCTCCTACGAGCAGTACTTC. Amino acids: CAGQTSGSSYEQYF.

This clonotype was seen a few times. V gene TRBV29-1 combines with J gene TRBJ2-2; 8 bases map to TRBD2. Germline trimming cut 4 bases from V and 2 bases from J; bases unmatched to any gene: 6. The CDR3 covers 15 residues. Per the germline V gene, CDR1 is SQVTM and CDR2 is ANQGSEA. CDR3: CSVGPLAGNTGELFF. CDR3 coding DNA: TGCAGCGTTGGGCCCCTAGCGGGTAACACCGGGGAGCTGTTTTTT.